The 9 T cell receptor beta chains given below trace back to one sample, sequenced in a study of blood T cells in healthy people across ages. A second roughly 7 to 11 cycle PCR used barcoded and J-beta primers. A single record per CDR3 protein comes from TCRdb applying MiXCR to the 5' RACE reads. Among roughly 1,700,000 distinct CDR3 sequences listed, roughly 27% were seen once. The sequenced sample was blood. Receptor source: a woman in her thirties in good health.

V usage is TRBV11-2 and J usage is TRBJ1-6; 7 bases agree with TRBD1. Germline CDR1 reads SGHAT; CDR2 reads FQNNGV. The CDR3 length is 13 residues. Trimming at V came to 1 base and at J to 13 bases, leaving 4 bases not matched to a gene. CDR3 protein: CASSLVRGWPLHF. The CDR3 DNA sequence: TGTGCCAGCAGCTTAGTCAGGGGGTGGCCCCTCCACTTT.

CDR3 in amino acids: CASSKGQVGMNTEAFF. The CDR3 DNA reads as TGTGCCAGCAGCAAGGGGCAGGTCGGAATGAACACTGAAGCTTTCTTT. The chain employs TRBV9 and TRBJ1-1; TRBD1 might be the D (5 bases). This CDR3 contains 16 residues. The germline CDR1 and CDR2 sequences are SGDLS and YYNGEE. The V and J ends lost 4 bases and 0 bases respectively, with 16 bases between them.

The rearrangement joins TRBV2 to TRBJ1-1; D unresolved. CDR1 and CDR2 from the germline V gene are SNHLY and FYNNEI. Between the trimmed V and J ends, which lost 4 bases and 1 base, there was a span of 13 bases. The CDR3 loop spans 15 amino acids. CDR3 nucleotides: TGTGCCAGCAGTGGACCAATGACCGCGAACACTGAAGCTTTCTTT. It specifies CASSGPMTANTEAFF.

A few counts support this clonotype. The V and J genes are TRBV27 and TRBJ2-1; TRBD1 agrees at 7 bases. The CDR3 is made up of 15 amino acids. The germline V gene has CDR1 MNHEY and CDR2 SMNVEV (reference sequence). J gave up 7 bases and V 3 bases, and 9 bases lay outside the gene matches. For the CDR3, the DNA is TGTGCCAGCAGTTTCGCCGACTCAGGGGGAAATGAGCAGTTCTTC. It encodes CASSFADSGGNEQFF.

This clonotype was detected ten times or more. The J gene is TRBJ2-5, the V gene TRBV14, with 13 bases identical to TRBD2. Unmatched junction bases numbered 5, after V lost 4 bases and J lost 6 bases. Germline-derived CDR1 and CDR2 are SGHDN and FVKESK. The CDR3 totals 15 residues. The CDR3 loop reads CASSPGLAGMQTQYF. CDR3 nucleotides: TGTGCCAGCAGCCCGGGACTAGCGGGAATGCAGACCCAGTACTTC.

V gene TRBV5-5 combines with J gene TRBJ2-3; possibly TRBD1 for D (5 bases). The CDR3 consists of 13 residues. The V gene's germline CDR1 is SGHKS and CDR2 YYEKEE (reference sequence). V shed 4 bases and J shed 4 bases, with 10 bases lying between them. The CDR3 DNA is TGTGCCAGCAGCGGGGCAGTCCCAGATACGCAGTATTTT. Encoded protein: CASSGAVPDTQYF. Complete variable domain (other parts from reference TRBV5-5 and TRBJ2-3): DAGVTQSPTHLIKTRGQQVTLRCSPISGHKSVSWYQQVLGQGPQFIFQYYEKEERGRGNFPDRFSARQFPNYSSELNVNALLLGDSALYLCASSGAVPDTQYFGPGTRLTVL.

The chain links TRBV3-1 to TRBJ2-7, with 8 bases matching TRBD1. The CDR3 is 15 amino acids. V shed 7 bases, J shed 3 bases, and the junction held 11 bases outside the gene matches. CDR1 is LGHDT and CDR2 is YNNKEL in the germline V gene (reference sequence). The CDR3 DNA reads as TGTGCCAGCAACTCCCGGACAGGGAACGGCTACGAGCAGTACTTC. As protein: CASNSRTGNGYEQYF.

The table lists this clonotype with a few counts. The CDR3 DNA is TGCAGTGCTAGGGGGGCAATAAGGGACAATGAGCAGTTCTTC. This sequence encodes CSARGAIRDNEQFF. The V gene is TRBV20-1, the J gene TRBJ2-1; a weak D match, TRBD1 (6 bases). With 3 bases removed from V and 5 bases from J, the gap between germline ends came to 14 bases. This CDR3 has 14 residues. Germline V gene lookup returns CDR1 DFQATT and CDR2 SNEGSKA (reference sequence).

A remark on this clonotype: One junction end disagrees with the germline gene, perhaps due to a read error. The rearrangement uses TRBV7-2 and TRBJ2-7; 9 bases match TRBD2. The germline V gene encodes CDR1 SGHTA and CDR2 FQGNSA. This CDR3 contains 13 residues. The CDR3 bases are TGTGCCAGCAGCCCCGGGGGCGGGAGGGAGCGGTACTTC. Protein product: CASSPGGGRERYF.